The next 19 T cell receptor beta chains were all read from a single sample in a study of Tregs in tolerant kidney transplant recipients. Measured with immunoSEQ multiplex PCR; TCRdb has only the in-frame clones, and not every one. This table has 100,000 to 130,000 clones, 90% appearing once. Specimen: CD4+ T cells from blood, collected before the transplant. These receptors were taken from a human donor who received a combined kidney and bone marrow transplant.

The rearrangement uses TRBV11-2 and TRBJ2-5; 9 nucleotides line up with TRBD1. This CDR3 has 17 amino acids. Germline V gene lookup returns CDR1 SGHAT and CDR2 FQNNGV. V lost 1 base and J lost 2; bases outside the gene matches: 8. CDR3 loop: CASSLGRQGGAQETQYF. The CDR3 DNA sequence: TGTGCCAGCAGCTTAGGGAGACAGGGGGGGGCTCAAGAGACCCAGTACTTC. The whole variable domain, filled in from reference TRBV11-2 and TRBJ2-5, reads EAGVAQSPRYKIIEKRQSVAFWCNPISGHATLYWYQQILGQGPKLLIQFQNNGVVDDSQLPKDRFSAERLKGVDSTLKIQPAKLEDSAVYLCASSLGRQGGAQETQYFGPGTRLLVL.

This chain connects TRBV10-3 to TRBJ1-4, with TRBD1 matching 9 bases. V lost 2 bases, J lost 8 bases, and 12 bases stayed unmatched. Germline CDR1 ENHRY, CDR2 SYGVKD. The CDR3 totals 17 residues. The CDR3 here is CAISEALPGQGGEKLFF. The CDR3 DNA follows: TGTGCCATCAGTGAGGCCTTACCGGGACAGGGAGGCGAAAAACTGTTTTTT.

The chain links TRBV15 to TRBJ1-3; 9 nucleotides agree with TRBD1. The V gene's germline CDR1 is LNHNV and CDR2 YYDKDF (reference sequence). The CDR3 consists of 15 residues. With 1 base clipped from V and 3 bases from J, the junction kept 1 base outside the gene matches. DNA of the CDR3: TGTGCCACCAGCAGAGGACAGGGGGATGGAAACACCATATATTTT. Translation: CATSRGQGDGNTIYF.

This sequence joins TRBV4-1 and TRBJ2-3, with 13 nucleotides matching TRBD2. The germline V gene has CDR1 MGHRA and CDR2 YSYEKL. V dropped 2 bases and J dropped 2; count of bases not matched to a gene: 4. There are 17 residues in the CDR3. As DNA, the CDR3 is TGCGCCAGCAGCCAATCCGGACTAGCGGGGGACACAGATACGCAGTATTTT. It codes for CASSQSGLAGDTDTQYF.

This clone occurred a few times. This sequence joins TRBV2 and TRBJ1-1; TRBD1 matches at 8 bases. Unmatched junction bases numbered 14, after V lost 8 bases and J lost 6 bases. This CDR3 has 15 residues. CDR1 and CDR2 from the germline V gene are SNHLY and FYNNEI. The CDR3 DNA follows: TGTGCCAGCGTAGGACAGGGAGGGGGGAGAGCTGAAGCTTTCTTT. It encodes CASVGQGGGRAEAFF.

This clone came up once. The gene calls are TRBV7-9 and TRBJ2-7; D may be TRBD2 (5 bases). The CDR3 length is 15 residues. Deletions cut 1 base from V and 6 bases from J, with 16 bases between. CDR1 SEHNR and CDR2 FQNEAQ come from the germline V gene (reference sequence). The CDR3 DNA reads TGTGCCAGCAGCTTAGTAGCAGAGCCCCGGGGCGAGCAGTACTTC. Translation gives CASSLVAEPRGEQYF.

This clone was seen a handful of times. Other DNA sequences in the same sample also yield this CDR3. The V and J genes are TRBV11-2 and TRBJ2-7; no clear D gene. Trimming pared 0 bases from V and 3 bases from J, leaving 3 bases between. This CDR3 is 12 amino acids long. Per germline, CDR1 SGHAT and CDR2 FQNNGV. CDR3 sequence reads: CASSLDRYEQYF. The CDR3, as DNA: TGTGCCAGCAGCTTAGACCGCTACGAGCAGTACTTC.

As DNA, the CDR3 is TGTGCCAGCAGCTTGGGAGGGACAGGGGGCTCAGGAGGCTACACCTTC. It translates to CASSLGGTGGSGGYTF. The chain is built from TRBV7-2 and TRBJ1-2; 12 bases line up with TRBD1. V lost 3 bases and J lost 8; bases outside the gene matches: 10. Germline V gene lookup returns CDR1 SGHTA and CDR2 FQGNSA. This CDR3 has 16 residues.

CDR3 sequence: CASSVVETGPNEQYF. The CDR3 DNA is TGTGCCAGCAGCGTAGTTGAAACAGGGCCCAACGAGCAGTACTTC. This chain uses TRBV9 with TRBJ2-7; D may be TRBD1 (6 bases). Germline assignment: CDR1 SGDLS and CDR2 YYNGEE. The CDR3 covers 15 residues. The V end lost 0 bases, the J end lost 5 bases, and 15 bases lay between the germline ends.

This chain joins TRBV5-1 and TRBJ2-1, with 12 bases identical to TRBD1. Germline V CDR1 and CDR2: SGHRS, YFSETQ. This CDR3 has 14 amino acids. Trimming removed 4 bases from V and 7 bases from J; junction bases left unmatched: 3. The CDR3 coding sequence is TGCGCCAGCAGCCCGGGACAGGGGGCGAATGAGCAGTTCTTC. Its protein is CASSPGQGANEQFF. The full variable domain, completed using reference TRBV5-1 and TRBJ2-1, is KAGVTQTPRYLIKTRGQQVTLSCSPISGHRSVSWYQQTPGQGLQFLFEYFSETQRNKGNFPGRFSGRQFSNSRSEMNVSTLELGDSALYLCASSPGQGANEQFFGPGTRLTVL.

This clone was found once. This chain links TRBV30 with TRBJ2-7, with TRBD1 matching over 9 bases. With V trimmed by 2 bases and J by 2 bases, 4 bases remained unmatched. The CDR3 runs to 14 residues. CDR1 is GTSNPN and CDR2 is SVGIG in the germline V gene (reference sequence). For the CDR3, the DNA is TGTGCCTGGAGTCCGGGACAGGGCCCCTACGAGCAGTACTTC. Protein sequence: CAWSPGQGPYEQYF.

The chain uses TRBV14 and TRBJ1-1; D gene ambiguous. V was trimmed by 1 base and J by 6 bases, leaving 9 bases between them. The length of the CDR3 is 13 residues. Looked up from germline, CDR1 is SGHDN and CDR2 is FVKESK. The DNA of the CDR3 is TGTGCCAGCAGCCAAGCCCGACGGGCTGAAGCTTTCTTT. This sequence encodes CASSQARRAEAFF. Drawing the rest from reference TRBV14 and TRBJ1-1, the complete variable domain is EAGVTQFPSHSVIEKGQTVTLRCDPISGHDNLYWYRRVMGKEIKFLLHFVKESKQDESGMPNNRFLAERTGGTYSTLKVQPAELEDSGVYFCASSQARRAEAFFGQGTRLTVV.

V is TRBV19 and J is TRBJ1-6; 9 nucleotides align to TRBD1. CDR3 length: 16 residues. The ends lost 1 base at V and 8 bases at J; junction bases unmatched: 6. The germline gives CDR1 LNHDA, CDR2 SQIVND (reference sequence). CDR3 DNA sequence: TGTGCCAGTAGTATAGGCTTTCGGGACAGGGATTCACCCCTCCACTTT. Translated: CASSIGFRDRDSPLHF.

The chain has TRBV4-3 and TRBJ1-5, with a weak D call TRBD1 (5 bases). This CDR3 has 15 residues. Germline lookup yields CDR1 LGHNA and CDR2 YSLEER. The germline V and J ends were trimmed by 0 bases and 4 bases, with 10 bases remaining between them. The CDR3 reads CASSQDGRGNQPQHF. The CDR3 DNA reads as TGCGCCAGCAGCCAAGATGGTAGGGGAAATCAGCCCCAGCATTTT.

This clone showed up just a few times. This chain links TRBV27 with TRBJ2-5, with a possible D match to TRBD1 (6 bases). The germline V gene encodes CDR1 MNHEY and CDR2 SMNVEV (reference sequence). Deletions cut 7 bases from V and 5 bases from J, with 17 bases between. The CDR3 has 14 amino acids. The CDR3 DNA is TGTGCCAGCAACCAAGGGACACTGGCGGAGACCCAGTACTTC. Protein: CASNQGTLAETQYF.

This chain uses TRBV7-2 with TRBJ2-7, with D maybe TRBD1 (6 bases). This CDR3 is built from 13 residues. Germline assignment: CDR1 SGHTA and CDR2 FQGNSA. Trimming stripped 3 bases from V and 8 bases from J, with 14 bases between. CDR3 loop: CASSLGLQGQQYF. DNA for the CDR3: TGTGCCAGCAGCTTGGGGCTACAGGGACAGCAGTACTTC.

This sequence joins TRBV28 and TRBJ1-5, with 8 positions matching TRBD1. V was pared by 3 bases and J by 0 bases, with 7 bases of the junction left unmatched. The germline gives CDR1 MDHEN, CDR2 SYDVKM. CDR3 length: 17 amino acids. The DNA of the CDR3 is TGTGCCAGCAGTTTGTCGGGACAGGCACATAGCAATCAGCCCCAGCATTTT. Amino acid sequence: CASSLSGQAHSNQPQHF.

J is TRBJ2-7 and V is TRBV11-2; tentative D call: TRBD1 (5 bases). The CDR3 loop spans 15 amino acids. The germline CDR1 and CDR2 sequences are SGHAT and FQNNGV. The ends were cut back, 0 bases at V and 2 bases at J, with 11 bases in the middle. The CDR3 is CASSLDAGLPYEQYF. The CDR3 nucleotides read TGTGCCAGCAGCTTAGATGCAGGGTTGCCCTACGAGCAGTACTTC. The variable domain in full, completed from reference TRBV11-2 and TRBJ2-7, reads EAGVAQSPRYKIIEKRQSVAFWCNPISGHATLYWYQQILGQGPKLLIQFQNNGVVDDSQLPKDRFSAERLKGVDSTLKIQPAKLEDSAVYLCASSLDAGLPYEQYFGPGTRLTVT.

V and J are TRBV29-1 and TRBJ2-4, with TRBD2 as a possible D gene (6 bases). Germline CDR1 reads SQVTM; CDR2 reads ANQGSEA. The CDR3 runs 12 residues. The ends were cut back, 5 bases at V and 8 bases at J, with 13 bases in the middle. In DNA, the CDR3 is TGCAGCGTTCGGGAGACGGCGGACATTCAGTACTTC. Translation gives CSVRETADIQYF.